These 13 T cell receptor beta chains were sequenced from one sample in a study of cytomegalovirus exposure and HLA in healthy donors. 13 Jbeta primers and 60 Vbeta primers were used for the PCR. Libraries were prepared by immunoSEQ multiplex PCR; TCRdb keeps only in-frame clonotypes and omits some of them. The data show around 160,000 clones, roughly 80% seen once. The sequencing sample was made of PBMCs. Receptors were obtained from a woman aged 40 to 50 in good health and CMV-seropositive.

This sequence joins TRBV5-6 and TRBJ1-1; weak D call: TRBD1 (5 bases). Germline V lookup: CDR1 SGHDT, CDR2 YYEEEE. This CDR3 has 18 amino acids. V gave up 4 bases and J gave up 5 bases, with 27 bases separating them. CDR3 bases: TGTGCCAGCAGCGTCTTTGTCGGGGCGGGGAAGTTGGGGACTGAAGCTTTCTTT. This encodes CASSVFVGAGKLGTEAFF.

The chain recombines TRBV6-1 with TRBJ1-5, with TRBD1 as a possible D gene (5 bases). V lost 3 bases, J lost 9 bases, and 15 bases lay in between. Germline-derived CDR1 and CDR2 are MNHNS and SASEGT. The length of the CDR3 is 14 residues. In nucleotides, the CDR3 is TGTGCCAGCAGTGAGATGACAGCAGGGTGGCCCCAGCATTTT. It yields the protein CASSEMTAGWPQHF.

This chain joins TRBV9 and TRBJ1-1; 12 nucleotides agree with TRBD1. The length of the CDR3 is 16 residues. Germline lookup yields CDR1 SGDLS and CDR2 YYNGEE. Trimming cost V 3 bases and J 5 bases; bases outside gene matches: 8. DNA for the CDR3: TGTGCCAGCAGCGCCCGGGACAGGGGGCTGGGAACTGAAGCTTTCTTT. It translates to CASSARDRGLGTEAFF.

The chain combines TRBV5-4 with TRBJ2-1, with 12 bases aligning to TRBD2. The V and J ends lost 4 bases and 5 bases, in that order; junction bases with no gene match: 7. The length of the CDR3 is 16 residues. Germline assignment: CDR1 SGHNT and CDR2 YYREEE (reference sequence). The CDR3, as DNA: TGTGCCAGCAGCCCGACGACTAGCGGGAGAAACAATGAGCAGTTCTTC. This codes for CASSPTTSGRNNEQFF.

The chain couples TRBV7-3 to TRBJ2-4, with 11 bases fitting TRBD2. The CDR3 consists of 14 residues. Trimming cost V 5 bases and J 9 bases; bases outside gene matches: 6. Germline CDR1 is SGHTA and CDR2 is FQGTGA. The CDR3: CASSPGTSGSIQYF. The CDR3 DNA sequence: TGTGCCAGCAGCCCAGGGACTAGCGGTAGCATTCAGTACTTC.

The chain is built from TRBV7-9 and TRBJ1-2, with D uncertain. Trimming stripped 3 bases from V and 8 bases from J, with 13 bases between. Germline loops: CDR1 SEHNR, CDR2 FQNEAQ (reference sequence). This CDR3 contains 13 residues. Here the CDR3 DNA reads TGTGCCAGCAGCTTGGAGGGAGAGGGCGGCTACACCTTC. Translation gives CASSLEGEGGYTF.

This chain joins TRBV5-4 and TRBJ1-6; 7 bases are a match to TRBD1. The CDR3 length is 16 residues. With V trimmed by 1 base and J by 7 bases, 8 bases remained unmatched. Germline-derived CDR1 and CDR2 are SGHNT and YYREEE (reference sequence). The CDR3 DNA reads TGTGCCAGCAGCTTGCACCCGGGACAGCAAAATTCACCCCTCCACTTT. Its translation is CASSLHPGQQNSPLHF.

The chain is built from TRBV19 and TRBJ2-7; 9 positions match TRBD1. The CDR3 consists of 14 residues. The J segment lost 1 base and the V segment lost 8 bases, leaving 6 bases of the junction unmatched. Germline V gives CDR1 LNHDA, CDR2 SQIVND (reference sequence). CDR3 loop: CASRGQGSSYEQYF. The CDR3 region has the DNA TGTGCCAGTCGGGGACAGGGATCATCCTACGAGCAGTACTTC. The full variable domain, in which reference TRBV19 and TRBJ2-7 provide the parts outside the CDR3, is DGGITQSPKYLFRKEGQNVTLSCEQNLNHDAMYWYRQDPGQGLRLIYYSQIVNDFQKGDIAEGYSVSREKKESFPLTVTSAQKNPTAFYLCASRGQGSSYEQYFGPGTRLTVT.

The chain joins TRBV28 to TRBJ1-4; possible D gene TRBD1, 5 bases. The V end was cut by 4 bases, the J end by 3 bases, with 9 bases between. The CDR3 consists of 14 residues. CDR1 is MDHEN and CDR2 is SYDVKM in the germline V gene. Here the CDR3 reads CASSWGGANEKLFF. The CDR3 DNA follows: TGTGCCAGCAGTTGGGGGGGAGCTAATGAAAAACTGTTTTTT.

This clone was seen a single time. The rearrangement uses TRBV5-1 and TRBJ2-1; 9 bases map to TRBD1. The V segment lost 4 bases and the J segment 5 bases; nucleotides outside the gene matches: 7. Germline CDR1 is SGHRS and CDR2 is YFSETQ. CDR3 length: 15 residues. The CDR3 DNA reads TGCGCCAGCAGCACCGGGACAGGGAATAACAATGAGCAGTTCTTC. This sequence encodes CASSTGTGNNNEQFF.

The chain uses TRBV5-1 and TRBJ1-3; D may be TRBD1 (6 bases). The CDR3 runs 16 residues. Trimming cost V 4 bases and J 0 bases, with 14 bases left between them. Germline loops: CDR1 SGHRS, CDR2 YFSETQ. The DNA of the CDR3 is TGCGCCAGCAGCCTTCGACCAGGGGACTCTGGAAACACCATATATTTT. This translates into CASSLRPGDSGNTIYF.

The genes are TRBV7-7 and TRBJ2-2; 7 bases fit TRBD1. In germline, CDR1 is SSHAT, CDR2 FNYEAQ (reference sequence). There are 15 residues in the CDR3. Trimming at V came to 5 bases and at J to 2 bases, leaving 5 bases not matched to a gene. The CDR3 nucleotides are TGTGCCAGCAGCCTCGGACAGGCCAACACCGGGGAGCTGTTTTTT. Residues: CASSLGQANTGELFF.

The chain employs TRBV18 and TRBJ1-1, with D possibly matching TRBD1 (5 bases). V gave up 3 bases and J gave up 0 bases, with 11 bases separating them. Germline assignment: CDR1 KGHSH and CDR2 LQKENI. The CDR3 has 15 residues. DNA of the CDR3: TGTGCCAGCTCACCCGGGACTGGACTGAACACTGAAGCTTTCTTT. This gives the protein CASSPGTGLNTEAFF. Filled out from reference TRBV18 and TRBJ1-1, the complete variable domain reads NAGVMQNPRHLVRRRGQEARLRCSPMKGHSHVYWYRQLPEEGLKFMVYLQKENIIDESGMPKERFSAEFPKEGPSILRIQQVVRGDSAAYFCASSPGTGLNTEAFFGQGTRLTVV.